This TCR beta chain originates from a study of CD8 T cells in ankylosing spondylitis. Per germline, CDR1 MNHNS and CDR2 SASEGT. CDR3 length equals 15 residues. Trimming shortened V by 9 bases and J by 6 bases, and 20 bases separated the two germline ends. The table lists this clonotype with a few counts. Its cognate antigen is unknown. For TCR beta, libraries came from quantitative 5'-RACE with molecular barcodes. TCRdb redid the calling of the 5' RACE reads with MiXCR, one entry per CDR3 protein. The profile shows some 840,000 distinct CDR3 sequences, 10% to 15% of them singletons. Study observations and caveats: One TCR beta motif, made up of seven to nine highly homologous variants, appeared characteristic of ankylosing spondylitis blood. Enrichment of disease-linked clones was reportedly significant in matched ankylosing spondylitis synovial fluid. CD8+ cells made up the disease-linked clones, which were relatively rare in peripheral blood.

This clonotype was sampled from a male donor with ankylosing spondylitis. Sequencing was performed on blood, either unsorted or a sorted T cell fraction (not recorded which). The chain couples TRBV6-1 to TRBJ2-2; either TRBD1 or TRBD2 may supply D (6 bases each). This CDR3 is CASTFGRGVAGELFF. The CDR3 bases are TGTGCCAGTACTTTTGGTAGGGGGGTCGCCGGGGAGCTGTTTTTT.